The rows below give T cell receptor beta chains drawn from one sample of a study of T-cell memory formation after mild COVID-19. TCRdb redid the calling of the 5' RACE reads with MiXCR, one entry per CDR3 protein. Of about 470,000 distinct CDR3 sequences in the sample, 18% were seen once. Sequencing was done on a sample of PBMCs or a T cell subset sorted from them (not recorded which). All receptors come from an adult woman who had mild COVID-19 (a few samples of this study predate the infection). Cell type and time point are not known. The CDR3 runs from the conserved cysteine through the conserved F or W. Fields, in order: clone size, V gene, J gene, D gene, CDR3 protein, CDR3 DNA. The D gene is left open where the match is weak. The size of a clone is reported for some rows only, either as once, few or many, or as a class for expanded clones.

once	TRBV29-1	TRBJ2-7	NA	CSVAGTITYEQYF	TGCAGCGTCGCCGGGACGATTACCTACGAGCAGTACTTC
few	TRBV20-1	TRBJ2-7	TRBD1	CSAHTGTGGGEQYF	TGCAGTGCTCATACTGGGACAGGGGGTGGCGAGCAGTACTTC
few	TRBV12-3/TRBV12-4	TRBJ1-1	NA	CASSRGVENTEAFF	TGTGCCAGCAGTCGAGGGGTCGAGAACACTGAAGCTTTCTTT
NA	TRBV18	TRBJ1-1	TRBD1	CASSPSTGMNTEAFF	TGTGCCAGCTCACCGTCGACAGGGATGAACACTGAAGCTTTCTTT
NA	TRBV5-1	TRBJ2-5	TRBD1	CASSATGGSMETQYF	TGCGCCAGCAGCGCCACAGGGGGCTCGATGGAGACCCAGTACTTC
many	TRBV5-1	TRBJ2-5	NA	CASSFRPPPETQYF	TGCGCCAGCAGCTTCCGACCGCCTCCAGAGACCCAGTACTTC
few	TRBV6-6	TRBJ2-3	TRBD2	CASSGPGGPSDTQYF	TGTGCCAGCAGTGGCCCGGGGGGGCCGTCAGATACGCAGTATTTT
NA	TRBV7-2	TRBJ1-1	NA	CASSLKGFATEAFF	TGTGCCAGCAGCTTAAAGGGGTTTGCCACTGAAGCTTTCTTT
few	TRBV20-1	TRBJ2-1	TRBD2	CSATSGGRGYSYNEQFF	TGCAGTGCCACTAGCGGGGGAAGAGGTTACTCCTACAATGAGCAGTTCTTC
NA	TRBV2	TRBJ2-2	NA	CASNEQGPYTGELFF	TGTGCCAGTAACGAGCAGGGGCCGTACACCGGGGAGCTGTTTTTT
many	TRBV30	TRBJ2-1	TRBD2	CAWRLAVGRNEQFF	TGTGCCTGGAGACTAGCGGTGGGTAGGAATGAGCAGTTCTTC
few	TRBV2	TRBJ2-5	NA	CASSPRRRAARETQYF	TGTGCCAGCAGCCCGCGTCGGCGGGCGGCGAGAGAGACCCAGTACTTC
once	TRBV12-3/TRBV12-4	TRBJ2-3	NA	CASSFGRTNTDTQYF	TGTGCCAGCAGTTTCGGCCGGACGAACACAGATACGCAGTATTTT
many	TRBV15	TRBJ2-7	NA	CATSRGRDRYEQYF	TGTGCCACCAGCAGAGGTAGAGACAGGTACGAGCAGTACTTC
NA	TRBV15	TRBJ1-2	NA	CATSRDSYGYTF	TGTGCCACCAGCAGAGATAGCTATGGCTACACCTTC
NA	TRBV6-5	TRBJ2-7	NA	CASSYSMVGRTYEQYF	TGTGCCAGCAGTTACTCGATGGTCGGAAGAACCTACGAGCAGTACTTC
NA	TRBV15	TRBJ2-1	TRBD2	CATSRDPTAGAVYEQFF	TGTGCCACCAGCAGAGACCCCACAGCGGGAGCGGTTTATGAGCAGTTCTTC
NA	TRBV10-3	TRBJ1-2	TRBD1	CAISESPGQDNYGYTF	TGTGCCATCAGTGAGTCACCGGGACAGGACAACTATGGCTACACCTTC
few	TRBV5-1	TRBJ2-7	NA	CASSADTAYEQYF	TGCGCCAGCAGCGCGGACACCGCCTACGAGCAGTACTTC
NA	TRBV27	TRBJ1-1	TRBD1	CASSTLGQGSGTEAFF	TGTGCCAGCAGTACCTTGGGACAGGGATCGGGCACTGAAGCTTTCTTT
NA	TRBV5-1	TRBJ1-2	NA	CASSLEALRGYTF	TGCGCCAGCAGCTTGGAGGCACTCCGTGGCTACACCTTC
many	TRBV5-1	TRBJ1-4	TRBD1	CASSAGQGLSEKLFF	TGCGCCAGCAGCGCGGGACAGGGCTTGTCTGAAAAACTGTTTTTT
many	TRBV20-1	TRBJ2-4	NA	CSVPGYLAKNIQYF	TGCAGTGTGCCGGGGTACTTAGCCAAAAACATTCAGTACTTC